This is a list of T cell receptor beta chains from one sample in a study of CD8+ T cells in alopecia areata. TCRdb's copy holds only in-frame clones and misses some; the assay was immunoSEQ multiplex PCR. The sample shows 200,000 to 250,000 clones, 35% to 45% of them seen only once. Specimen: CD4+ T cells sorted from blood, collected at roughly week 30, from a patient treated with tofacitinib. Receptors originate from a human donor with alopecia areata. Each CDR3 is given with its conserved first and last residue. Fields, in order: J gene, D gene, clone size, V gene, CDR3 length, CDR3 protein, CDR3 DNA. D genes are given only for firm matches. Clone size, where shown, is once, few, many, or a class for clones that have expanded.

J: TRBJ2-1
D: TRBD1
size: NA
V: TRBV4-1
length: 20
CDR3: CASSRYGQGPESRVYNEQFF
DNA: TGCGCCAGCAGCCGATATGGACAGGGGCCAGAGAGCAGGGTCTACAATGAGCAGTTCTTC

J: TRBJ2-3
D: NA
size: NA
V: TRBV29-1
length: 12
CDR3: CSARGATDTQYF
DNA: TGCAGCGCCCGGGGGGCTACAGATACGCAGTATTTT

J: TRBJ1-5
D: TRBD1
size: NA
V: TRBV15
length: 14
CDR3: CATSRDRVDQPQHF
DNA: TGTGCCACCAGCAGGGACAGGGTTGATCAGCCCCAGCATTTT

J: TRBJ1-4
D: TRBD1
size: NA
V: TRBV25-1
length: 15
CDR3: CASSELDRESEKLFF
DNA: TGTGCCAGCAGTGAACTGGACAGGGAGAGCGAAAAACTGTTTTTT

J: TRBJ1-2
D: NA
size: NA
V: TRBV19
length: 15
CDR3: CASTQAAGAYYGYTF
DNA: TGTGCCAGTACCCAAGCCGCCGGGGCTTACTATGGCTACACCTTC

J: TRBJ2-4
D: NA
size: NA
V: TRBV4-2
length: 17
CDR3: CASSQAAAVLAKNIQYF
DNA: TGTGCCAGCAGCCAAGCAGCAGCGGTTCTAGCCAAAAACATTCAGTACTTC

J: TRBJ2-7
D: NA
size: NA
V: TRBV18
length: 18
CDR3: CASSLQRGQPGSPYEQYF
DNA: TGTGCCAGCTCGCTTCAACGTGGACAGCCCGGATCTCCCTACGAGCAGTACTTC

J: TRBJ2-3
D: NA
size: NA
V: TRBV5-4
length: 13
CDR3: CASSLLRTDTQYF
DNA: TGTGCCAGCAGCTTGCTGAGGACAGATACGCAGTATTTT

J: TRBJ2-1
D: NA
size: NA
V: TRBV14
length: 14
CDR3: CASSRLDFDNEQFF
DNA: TGTGCCAGCAGCCGGTTGGACTTCGACAATGAGCAGTTCTTC

J: TRBJ2-7
D: TRBD2
size: NA
V: TRBV5-1
length: 17
CDR3: CASSPTGLAGAMDEQYF
DNA: TGCGCCAGCAGCCCGACGGGACTAGCGGGAGCAATGGACGAGCAGTACTTC

J: TRBJ1-6
D: NA
size: NA
V: TRBV19
length: 14
CDR3: CASSIRAYNSPLHF
DNA: TGTGCCAGTAGTATAAGAGCCTATAATTCACCCCTCCACTTT

J: TRBJ1-6
D: NA
size: NA
V: TRBV2
length: 14
CDR3: CASLVRTTNSPLHF
DNA: TGTGCCAGCTTGGTCCGGACGACCAATTCACCCCTCCACTTT

J: TRBJ2-7
D: NA
size: NA
V: TRBV6-6
length: 11
CDR3: CASSYNSEQYF
DNA: TGTGCCAGCAGTTACAATTCCGAGCAGTACTTC

J: TRBJ1-1
D: NA
size: few
V: TRBV9
length: 16
CDR3: CASSLQPNGGNTEAFF
DNA: TGTGCCAGCAGCTTACAACCTAACGGGGGGAACACTGAAGCTTTCTTT

J: TRBJ2-3
D: NA
size: NA
V: TRBV7-9
length: 16
CDR3: CASSLGDILGTDTQYF
DNA: TGTGCCAGCAGCTTAGGTGACATATTAGGCACAGATACGCAGTATTTT

J: TRBJ1-2
D: TRBD1
size: NA
V: TRBV13
length: 15
CDR3: CASSFSGGVSRGYTF
DNA: TGTGCCAGCAGCTTCTCAGGGGGCGTCTCAAGAGGCTACACCTTC

J: TRBJ2-7
D: TRBD1
size: few
V: TRBV19
length: 13
CDR3: CASSRDRTYEQYF
DNA: TGTGCCAGTAGTAGGGACAGAACCTACGAGCAGTACTTC

J: TRBJ1-2
D: TRBD1
size: NA
V: TRBV15
length: 15
CDR3: CATSRPETGNYGYTF
DNA: TGTGCCACCAGCAGACCCGAGACAGGGAACTATGGCTACACCTTC

J: TRBJ2-5
D: NA
size: NA
V: TRBV7-3
length: 13
CDR3: CASSLTGGETQYF
DNA: TGTGCCAGCAGCTTAACGGGGGGAGAGACCCAGTACTTC

J: TRBJ1-1
D: NA
size: NA
V: TRBV6-5
length: 14
CDR3: CASTPRHVNTEAFF
DNA: TGTGCCAGCACCCCCAGGCATGTCAACACTGAAGCTTTCTTT

J: TRBJ1-5
D: TRBD1
size: few
V: TRBV2
length: 15
CDR3: CASSEDRSPNQPQHF
DNA: TGTGCCAGCAGTGAGGACAGGAGCCCTAATCAGCCCCAGCATTTT

J: TRBJ1-1
D: NA
size: NA
V: TRBV18
length: 14
CDR3: CASSPREGYTEAFF
DNA: TGTGCCAGCTCCCCCAGGGAAGGGTACACTGAAGCTTTCTTT

J: TRBJ2-2
D: NA
size: many
V: TRBV5-5
length: 17
CDR3: CASSLLPGTINTGELFF
DNA: TGTGCCAGCAGCTTGCTCCCAGGGACGATTAACACCGGGGAGCTGTTTTTT

J: TRBJ2-7
D: TRBD1
size: few
V: TRBV4-1
length: 16
CDR3: CASSQEPGQNPTKQYF
DNA: TGCGCCAGCAGCCAAGAACCGGGACAGAATCCTACGAAGCAGTACTTC

J: TRBJ2-3
D: TRBD2
size: NA
V: TRBV2
length: 12
CDR3: CASSSGENTQYF
DNA: TGTGCCAGCTCTAGCGGGGAAAATACGCAGTATTTT

J: TRBJ2-3
D: NA
size: once
V: TRBV11-2
length: 15
CDR3: CASSLMGTPTDTQYF
DNA: TGTGCCAGCAGCTTAATGGGGACACCCACAGATACGCAGTATTTT

J: TRBJ2-5
D: NA
size: NA
V: TRBV5-6
length: 14
CDR3: CASSLLSGEGTQYF
DNA: TGTGCCAGCAGCTTGTTATCGGGAGAGGGGACCCAGTACTTC

J: TRBJ2-7
D: TRBD2
size: NA
V: TRBV4-1
length: 15
CDR3: CASSPRLAISYEQYF
DNA: TGCGCCAGCAGCCCACGACTAGCGATATCCTACGAGCAGTACTTC

J: TRBJ2-2
D: TRBD1
size: NA
V: TRBV30
length: 14
CDR3: CAWRQGPNTGELFF
DNA: TGTGCCTGGAGACAGGGGCCGAACACCGGGGAGCTGTTTTTT

J: TRBJ1-5
D: TRBD1
size: few
V: TRBV19
length: 17
CDR3: CASRQGAHRSLNQPQHF
DNA: TGTGCCAGTAGACAGGGGGCGCATCGTTCTCTCAATCAGCCCCAGCATTTT

J: TRBJ2-7
D: NA
size: NA
V: TRBV6-5
length: 14
CDR3: CASSYSVTSYEQYF
DNA: TGTGCCAGCAGTTACTCGGTCACCTCCTACGAGCAGTACTTC

J: TRBJ2-3
D: NA
size: NA
V: TRBV20-1
length: 11
CDR3: CSARSTDTQYF
DNA: TGCAGTGCTCGAAGCACAGATACGCAGTATTTT

J: TRBJ1-4
D: NA
size: NA
V: TRBV4-1
length: 12
CDR3: CASSQDEDARLF
DNA: TGCGCCAGCAGCCAAGATGAGGACGCCAGACTCTTT

J: TRBJ2-7
D: TRBD2
size: NA
V: TRBV6-5
length: 14
CDR3: CASSYGGGGNEQYF
DNA: TGTGCCAGCAGTTACGGGGGGGGAGGCAACGAGCAGTACTTC

J: TRBJ1-2
D: NA
size: few
V: TRBV6-5
length: 12
CDR3: CASSWGGGGYTF
DNA: TGTGCCAGCAGTTGGGGGGGAGGAGGCTACACCTTC

J: TRBJ2-5
D: NA
size: NA
V: TRBV14
length: 12
CDR3: CASSQVTETQYF
DNA: TGTGCCAGCAGCCAAGTAACAGAGACCCAGTACTTC

J: TRBJ2-3
D: NA
size: NA
V: TRBV11-2
length: 11
CDR3: CASSLADTQYF
DNA: TGTGCCAGCAGCTTAGCAGATACGCAGTATTTT

J: TRBJ2-3
D: NA
size: few
V: TRBV29-1
length: 10
CDR3: CSVPQDTQYF
DNA: TGCAGCGTTCCCCAGGATACGCAGTATTTT

J: TRBJ1-4
D: NA
size: NA
V: TRBV4-1
length: 10
CDR3: CASRGEKLFF
DNA: TGCGCCAGCAGGGGTGAAAAACTGTTTTTT

J: TRBJ1-2
D: NA
size: few
V: TRBV14
length: 13
CDR3: CASRPTTRYGYTF
DNA: TGTGCCAGCAGACCGACGACCCGCTATGGCTACACCTTC